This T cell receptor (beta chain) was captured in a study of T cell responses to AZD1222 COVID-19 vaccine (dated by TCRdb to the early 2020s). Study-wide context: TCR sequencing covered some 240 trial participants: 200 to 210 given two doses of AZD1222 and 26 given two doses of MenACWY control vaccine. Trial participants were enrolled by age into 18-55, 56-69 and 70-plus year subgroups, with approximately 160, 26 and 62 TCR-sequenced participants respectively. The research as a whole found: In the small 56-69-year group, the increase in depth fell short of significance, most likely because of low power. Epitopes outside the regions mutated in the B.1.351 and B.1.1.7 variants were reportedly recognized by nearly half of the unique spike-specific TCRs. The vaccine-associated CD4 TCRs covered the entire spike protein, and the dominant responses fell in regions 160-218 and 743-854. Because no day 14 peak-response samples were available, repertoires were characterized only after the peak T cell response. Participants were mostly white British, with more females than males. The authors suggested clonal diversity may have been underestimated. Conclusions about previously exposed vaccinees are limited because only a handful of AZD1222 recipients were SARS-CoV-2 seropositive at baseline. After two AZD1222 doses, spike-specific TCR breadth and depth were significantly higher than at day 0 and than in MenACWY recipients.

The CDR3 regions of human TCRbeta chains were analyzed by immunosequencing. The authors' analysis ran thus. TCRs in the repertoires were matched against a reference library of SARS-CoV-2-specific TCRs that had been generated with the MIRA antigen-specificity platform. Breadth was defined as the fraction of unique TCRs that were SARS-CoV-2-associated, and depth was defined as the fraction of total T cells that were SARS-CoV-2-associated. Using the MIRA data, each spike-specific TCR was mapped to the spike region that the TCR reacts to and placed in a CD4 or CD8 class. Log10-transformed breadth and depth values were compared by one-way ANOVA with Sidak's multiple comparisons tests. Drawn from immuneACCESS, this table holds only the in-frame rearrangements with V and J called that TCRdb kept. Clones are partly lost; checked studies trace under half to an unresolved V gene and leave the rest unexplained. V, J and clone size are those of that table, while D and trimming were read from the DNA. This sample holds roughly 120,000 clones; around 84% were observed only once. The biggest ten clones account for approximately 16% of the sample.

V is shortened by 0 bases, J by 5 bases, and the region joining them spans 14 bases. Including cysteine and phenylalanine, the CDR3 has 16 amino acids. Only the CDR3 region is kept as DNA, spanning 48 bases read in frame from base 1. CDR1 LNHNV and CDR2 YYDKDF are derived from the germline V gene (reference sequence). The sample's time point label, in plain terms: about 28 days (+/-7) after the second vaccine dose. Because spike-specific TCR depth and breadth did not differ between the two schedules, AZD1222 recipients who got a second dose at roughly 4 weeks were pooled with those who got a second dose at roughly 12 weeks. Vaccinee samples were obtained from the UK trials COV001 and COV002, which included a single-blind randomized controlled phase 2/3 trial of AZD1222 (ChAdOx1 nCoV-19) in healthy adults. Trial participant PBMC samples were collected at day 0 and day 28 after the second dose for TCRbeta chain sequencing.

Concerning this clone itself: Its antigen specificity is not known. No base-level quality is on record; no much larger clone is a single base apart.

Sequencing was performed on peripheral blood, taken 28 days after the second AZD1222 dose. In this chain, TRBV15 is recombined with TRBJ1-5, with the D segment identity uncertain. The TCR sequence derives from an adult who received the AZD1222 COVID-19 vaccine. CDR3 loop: CATSRDLQGGDQPQHF. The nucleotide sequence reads TGTGCCACCAGCAGAGATTTACAAGGCGGCGATCAGCCCCAGCATTTT.